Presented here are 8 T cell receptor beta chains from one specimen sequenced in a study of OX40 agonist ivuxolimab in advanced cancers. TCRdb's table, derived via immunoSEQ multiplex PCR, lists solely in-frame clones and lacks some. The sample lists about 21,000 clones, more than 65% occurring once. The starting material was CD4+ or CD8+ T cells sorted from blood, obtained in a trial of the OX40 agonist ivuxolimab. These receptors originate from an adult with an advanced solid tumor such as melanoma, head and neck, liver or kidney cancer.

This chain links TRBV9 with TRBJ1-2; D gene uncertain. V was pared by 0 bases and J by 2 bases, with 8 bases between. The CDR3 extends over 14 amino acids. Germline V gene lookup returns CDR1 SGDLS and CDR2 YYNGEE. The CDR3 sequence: CASSVDVGNYGYTF. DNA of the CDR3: TGTGCCAGCAGCGTAGATGTGGGGAACTATGGCTACACCTTC.

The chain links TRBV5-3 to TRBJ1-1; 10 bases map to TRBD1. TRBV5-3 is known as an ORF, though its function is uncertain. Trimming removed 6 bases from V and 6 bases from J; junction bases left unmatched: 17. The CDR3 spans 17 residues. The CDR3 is CARNFRGQGTGRAEAFF. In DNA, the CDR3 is TGTGCCAGAAACTTCCGGGGACAGGGGACCGGGAGGGCTGAAGCTTTCTTT.

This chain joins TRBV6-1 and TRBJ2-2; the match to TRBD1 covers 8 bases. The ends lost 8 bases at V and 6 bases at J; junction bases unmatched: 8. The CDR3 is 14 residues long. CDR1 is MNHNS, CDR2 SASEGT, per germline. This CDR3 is CASLQGAGAGELFF. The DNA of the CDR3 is TGTGCCAGCCTCCAGGGGGCTGGGGCCGGGGAGCTGTTTTTT.

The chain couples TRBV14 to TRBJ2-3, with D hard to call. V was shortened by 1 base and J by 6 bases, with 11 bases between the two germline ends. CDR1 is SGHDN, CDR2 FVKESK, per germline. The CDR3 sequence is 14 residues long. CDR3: CASSQGPITDTQYF. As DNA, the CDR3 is TGTGCCAGCAGCCAAGGTCCGATTACCGATACGCAGTATTTT.

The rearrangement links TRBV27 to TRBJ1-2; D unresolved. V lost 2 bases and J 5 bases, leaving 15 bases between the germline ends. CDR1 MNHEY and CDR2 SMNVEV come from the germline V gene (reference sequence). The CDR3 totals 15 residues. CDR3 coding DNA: TGTGCCAGCAGTTTAGACCGCCGACAACCATATGGCTACACCTTC. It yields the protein CASSLDRRQPYGYTF.

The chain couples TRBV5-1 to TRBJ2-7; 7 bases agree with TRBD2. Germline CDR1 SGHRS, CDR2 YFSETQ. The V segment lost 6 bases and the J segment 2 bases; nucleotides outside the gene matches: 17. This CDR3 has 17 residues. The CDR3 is CASKGILADTGPYEQYF. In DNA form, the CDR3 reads TGCGCCAGCAAGGGGATCCTAGCGGATACGGGACCCTACGAGCAGTACTTC. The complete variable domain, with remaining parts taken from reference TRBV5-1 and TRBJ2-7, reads KAGVTQTPRYLIKTRGQQVTLSCSPISGHRSVSWYQQTPGQGLQFLFEYFSETQRNKGNFPGRFSGRQFSNSRSEMNVSTLELGDSALYLCASKGILADTGPYEQYFGPGTRLTVT.

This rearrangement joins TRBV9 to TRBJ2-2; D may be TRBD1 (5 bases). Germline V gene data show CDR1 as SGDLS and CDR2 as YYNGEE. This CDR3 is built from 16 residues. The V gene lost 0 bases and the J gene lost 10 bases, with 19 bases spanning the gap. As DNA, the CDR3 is TGTGCCAGCAGCGTAGCTGACAGAAGCCTCTCCGAGGAGCTGTTTTTT. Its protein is CASSVADRSLSEELFF. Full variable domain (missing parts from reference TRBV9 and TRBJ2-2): DSGVTQTPKHLITATGQRVTLRCSPRSGDLSVYWYQQSLDQGLQFLIQYYNGEERAKGNILERFSAQQFPDLHSELNLSSLELGDSALYFCASSVADRSLSEELFFGEGSRLTVL.

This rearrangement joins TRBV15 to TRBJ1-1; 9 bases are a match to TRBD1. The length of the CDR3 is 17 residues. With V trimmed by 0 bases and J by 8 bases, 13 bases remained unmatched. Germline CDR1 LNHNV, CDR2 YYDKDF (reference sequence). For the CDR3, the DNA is TGTGCCACCAGCAGAGATAAAGTGGGACAGGGTGGACGCGAAGCTTTCTTT. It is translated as CATSRDKVGQGGREAFF.